This T cell receptor beta chain was observed in a study of shared clonotypes between healthy human individuals. As for the study in general: The composition of the donors was a couple of women and three men aged 18 to 49. Each donor's CD8 memory used one plate, CD8 naive two, each CD4 subset three.

Findings and limits, study-wide: Roughly 5% of naive CD4 clonotypes were shared across several donors.

Regarding this clone: No antigen is known for it.

How the authors handled the data: ImmunoSEQ only sent back junction sequences with no quality scores, so filtering was done differently. Sequencing used immunoSEQ multiplex PCR; TCRdb keeps in-frame clones, though not all of them. That table furnishes V, J and clone size, whereas the DNA furnished D and trimming. The data contain about 2.5 million clones, 80% to 95% of them seen just once; the ten biggest clones take up about 0.41%. The V end was cut by 9 bases, the J end by 1 base, with 14 bases between. This CDR3 is built from 14 residues. Germline assignment: CDR1 SNHLY and CDR2 FYNNEI. The receptor was derived from a man aged 18 to 30 in good health. Some clones in this sample may be carry-over from other donors' samples. The material sequenced was naive CD4+ T cells from PBMCs. Described subset: CD45RA+ positively selected. The chain joins TRBV2 to TRBJ2-3, with D possibly called TRBD1 or TRBD2 (5 bases each). The CDR3 region has the DNA TGTGCCAGACCGGGGCTACCCGGCACAGATACGCAGTATTTT. It is translated as CARPGLPGTDTQYF. Together with reference TRBV2 and TRBJ2-3, the CDR3 gives the full variable domain: EPEVTQTPSHQVTQMGQEVILRCVPISNHLYFYWYRQILGQKVEFLVSFYNNEISEKSEIFDDQFSVERPDGSNFTLKIRSTKLEDSAMYFCARPGLPGTDTQYFGPGTRLTVL.